Following are 18 T cell receptor beta chains from one sample sequenced in a study of PD-1 and CTLA-4 blockade in melanoma. Profiling relied on immunoSEQ multiplex PCR, and the TCRdb table lists in-frame clones only, not all of them. The table lists some 21,000 clones, about 87% of them singletons. The sample here was CD8+ T cells from peripheral blood, taken before anti-PD-1 treatment. The receptors derive from a human donor with melanoma.

This clone has a single count. This chain uses TRBV7-9 with TRBJ1-1; D not certain. CDR1 and CDR2 (germline): SEHNR, FQNEAQ (reference sequence). V lost 4 bases, J lost 0 bases, and 9 bases lay in between. The CDR3 runs to 14 residues. CDR3 amino acids: CASSYNPVNTEAFF. As DNA, the CDR3 is TGTGCCAGCAGCTATAATCCGGTGAACACTGAAGCTTTCTTT.

This chain connects TRBV11-2 to TRBJ2-1, with 12 bases aligning to TRBD2. Germline lookup yields CDR1 SGHAT and CDR2 FQNNGV. Germline trimming cut 5 bases from V and 1 base from J; bases unmatched to any gene: 3. The CDR3 runs to 16 residues. The CDR3 spells CASSDLAGGSYNEQFF. CDR3 nucleotide sequence: TGTGCCAGCAGCGACCTAGCGGGGGGGTCCTACAATGAGCAGTTCTTC.

The V call is TRBV4-1, the J call TRBJ2-7; D is perhaps TRBD2 (5 bases). This CDR3 is 15 amino acids long. Trimming pared 1 base from V and 3 bases from J, leaving 13 bases between. CDR1 and CDR2 (germline): MGHRA, YSYEKL. CDR3: CASSQGGLSGYEQYF. The CDR3 coding sequence is TGCGCCAGCAGCCAAGGAGGGTTAAGTGGCTACGAGCAGTACTTC.

The table lists this clone with a count of one. The chain has TRBV28 and TRBJ2-2; D tentatively fits TRBD1 or TRBD2 (5 bases each). V gave up 6 bases and J gave up 2 bases, with 13 bases separating them. Per germline, CDR1 MDHEN and CDR2 SYDVKM. This CDR3 has 15 amino acids. CDR3 sequence (DNA): TGTGCCAGCAGGGACTCGGGGCTCAACACCGGGGAGCTGTTTTTT. It codes for CASRDSGLNTGELFF.

This rearrangement joins TRBV14 to TRBJ2-7, with D unresolved. V lost 4 bases and J 0 bases, leaving 13 bases between the germline ends. Germline CDR1 SGHDN, CDR2 FVKESK. This CDR3 comprises 15 residues. CDR3 in amino acids: CASSRTPISSYEQYF. The CDR3 bases are TGTGCCAGCAGCCGGACGCCAATTAGCTCCTACGAGCAGTACTTC.

The chain carries TRBV7-9 and TRBJ1-5, with 7 nucleotides matching TRBD1. The length of the CDR3 is 13 residues. Germline trimming cut 4 bases from V and 7 bases from J; bases unmatched to any gene: 4. Germline CDR1 is SEHNR and CDR2 is FQNEAQ (reference sequence). CDR3 protein: CASSSGGAQPQHF. The CDR3 DNA is TGTGCCAGCAGCTCAGGGGGGGCCCAGCCCCAGCATTTT.

This sequence joins TRBV15 and TRBJ1-6; D is perhaps TRBD1 (5 bases). The germline V gene has CDR1 LNHNV and CDR2 YYDKDF (reference sequence). The CDR3 runs 15 residues. The V and J ends lost 1 base and 7 bases respectively, with 11 bases between them. CDR3 sequence reads: CATSRGAGKNSPLHF. In DNA form, the CDR3 reads TGTGCCACCAGCAGAGGGGCAGGGAAGAATTCACCCCTCCACTTT.

This rearrangement joins TRBV11-3 to TRBJ2-3; D remains ambiguous. The CDR3 is 13 residues long. The V and J ends lost 5 bases and 5 bases respectively, with 11 bases between them. Germline V gene sequence: CDR1 SGHNT, CDR2 YENEEA. The CDR3 loop reads CASSPGGGDTQYF. CDR3 bases: TGTGCCAGCAGCCCAGGTGGTGGAGATACGCAGTATTTT.

With respect to this clone: At one boundary the junction diverges from the germline segment, which might be a read error. The chain joins TRBV6-5 to TRBJ1-6; D perhaps matches TRBD1 (5 bases). In germline, CDR1 is MNHEY, CDR2 SVGAGI. The CDR3 is 15 residues long. The CDR3 reads CASSDSARDPSPLHF. CDR3 nucleotide sequence: TGTGCCAGCAGTGACTCGGCCAGGGACCCTTCACCCCTCCACTTT.

This CDR3 is CASSRSDEQFF. CDR3 DNA: TGTGCCAGCAGTCGGAGCGATGAGCAGTTCTTC. This chain connects TRBV6-5 to TRBJ2-1; D call uncertain. Germline-derived CDR1 and CDR2 are MNHEY and SVGAGI. V shed 5 bases and J shed 8 bases, with 7 bases lying between them. This CDR3 contains 11 residues.

The chain joins TRBV30 to TRBJ2-7; D may be TRBD1 (6 bases). CDR3 length: 14 residues. Between the trimmed V and J ends, which lost 2 bases and 5 bases, there was a span of 16 bases. Germline V lookup: CDR1 GTSNPN, CDR2 SVGIG (reference sequence). CDR3 amino acids: CAWSWGRGRHEQYF. As DNA, the CDR3 is TGTGCCTGGAGTTGGGGCAGGGGAAGGCACGAGCAGTACTTC.

This chain uses TRBV12-3 or TRBV12-4 with TRBJ2-1, with D tentatively TRBD1 (5 bases). CDR3 length: 12 amino acids. V shed 8 bases and J shed 7 bases, with 12 bases lying between them. The CDR3 DNA sequence: TGTGCCAGCGTAAGGGGAAGGAATGAGCAGTTCTTC. Residues: CASVRGRNEQFF.

The rearrangement joins TRBV6-2 or TRBV6-3 to TRBJ2-1; maybe TRBD1 (6 bases). This CDR3 is built from 19 residues. Trimming removed 2 bases from V and 0 bases from J, with 20 bases in between. Germline V lookup: CDR1 MNHEY, CDR2 SVGEGT. In nucleotides, the CDR3 is TGTGCCAGCAGTTACGGCCTTTTCAGGGGTAGAAGCTCCTACAATGAGCAGTTCTTC. Its translation: CASSYGLFRGRSSYNEQFF.

There are a few counts of this clone. The J gene is TRBJ2-7, the V gene TRBV18; 7 nucleotides line up with TRBD1. Germline V gene sequence: CDR1 KGHSH, CDR2 LQKENI. V dropped 3 bases and J dropped 3; count of bases not matched to a gene: 8. This CDR3 has 15 amino acids. The CDR3 here is CASSPPDRPDYEQYF. CDR3 DNA sequence: TGTGCCAGCTCACCCCCGGACAGGCCCGACTACGAGCAGTACTTC.

This clone was seen once. The chain joins TRBV28 to TRBJ2-6, with 9 bases aligning to TRBD1. This CDR3 is 17 amino acids long. V lost 5 bases and J lost 2; bases outside the gene matches: 7. Germline V gene sequence: CDR1 MDHEN, CDR2 SYDVKM. CDR3 residues: CASSLRDRAAGANVLTF. The CDR3 DNA is TGTGCCAGCAGTCTCCGGGACAGGGCCGCTGGGGCCAACGTCCTGACTTTC. Full variable domain (rest looked up from reference TRBV28 and TRBJ2-6): DVKVTQSSRYLVKRTGEKVFLECVQDMDHENMFWYRQDPGLGLRLIYFSYDVKMKEKGDIPEGYSVSREKKERFSLILESASTNQTSMYLCASSLRDRAAGANVLTFGAGSRLTVL.

The rearrangement links TRBV6-1 to TRBJ2-4; 8 bases agree with TRBD2. The CDR3 is 16 amino acids. V lost 3 bases, J lost 0 bases, and 4 bases stayed unmatched. Germline assignment: CDR1 MNHNS and CDR2 SASEGT. The CDR3 reads CASSDRGGLAKNIQYF. CDR3 DNA sequence: TGTGCCAGCAGTGATCGGGGGGGACTAGCCAAAAACATTCAGTACTTC.

The chain uses TRBV2 and TRBJ1-6; D is ambiguous. The CDR3 extends over 14 amino acids. With 4 bases removed from V and 9 bases from J, the gap between germline ends came to 13 bases. Germline values: CDR1 SNHLY, CDR2 FYNNEI. CDR3 nucleotide sequence: TGTGCCAGCAGTGCTGGGGAGGGTGGTTCACCCCTCCACTTT. Amino acids: CASSAGEGGSPLHF.

The rearrangement links TRBV15 to TRBJ2-3; unclear D gene. The CDR3 totals 16 residues. The germline V gene has CDR1 LNHNV and CDR2 YYDKDF (reference sequence). V was cut by 0 bases and J by 0 bases, with 10 bases left in between. The CDR3 sequence is CATSRDRSPSTDTQYF. The CDR3 DNA is TGTGCCACCAGCAGAGATCGCAGCCCTAGCACAGATACGCAGTATTTT.